Detailed here is one T cell receptor (beta chain). TCRdb keeps only in-frame clones here, not all; method: immunoSEQ multiplex PCR. The data contain 150,000 or so clones, approximately 80% of them singletons. The data are from a study of blood T cell repertoires in COVID-19. Study details: The origin of the acute and convalescent COVID-19 samples was the United States, Italy and Spain. PBMCs, B-cell-depleted T cells, or T cells provided the cDNA or gDNA that made up the material.

Those enrolled, adults aged roughly 18 to 89 years, came from around 25 US areas. Categorization into cohorts depended on clinical history that participants reported. The source is a man in his forties or fifties who had recovered from COVID-19. Sequenced sample: PBMCs or T cells enriched from blood (not recorded which).

The CDR3 DNA is TGTGCCAGCAGCGCACTTCTTGGGCCCAATCAGCCCCAGCATTTT. Residues: CASSALLGPNQPQHF. The genes are TRBV6-5 and TRBJ1-5; D is uncertain. V lost 6 bases and J lost 3, with 15 bases in between. Looked up from germline, CDR1 is MNHEY and CDR2 is SVGAGI. CDR3 length equals 15 residues.